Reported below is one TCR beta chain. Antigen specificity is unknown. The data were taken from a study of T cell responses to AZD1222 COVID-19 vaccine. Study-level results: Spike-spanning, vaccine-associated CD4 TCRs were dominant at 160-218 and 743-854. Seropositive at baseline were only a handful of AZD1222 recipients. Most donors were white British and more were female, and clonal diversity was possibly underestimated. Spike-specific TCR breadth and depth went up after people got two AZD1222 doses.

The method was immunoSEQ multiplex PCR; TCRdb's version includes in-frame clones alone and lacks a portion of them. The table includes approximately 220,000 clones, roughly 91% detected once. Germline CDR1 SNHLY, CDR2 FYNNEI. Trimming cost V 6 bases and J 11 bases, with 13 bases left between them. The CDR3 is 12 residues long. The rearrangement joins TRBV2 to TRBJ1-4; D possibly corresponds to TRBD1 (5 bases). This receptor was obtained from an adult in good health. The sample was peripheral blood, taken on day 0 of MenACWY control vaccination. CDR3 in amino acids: CASRGVGQKLFF. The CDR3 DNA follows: TGTGCCAGCAGGGGGGTAGGTCAGAAACTGTTTTTT.